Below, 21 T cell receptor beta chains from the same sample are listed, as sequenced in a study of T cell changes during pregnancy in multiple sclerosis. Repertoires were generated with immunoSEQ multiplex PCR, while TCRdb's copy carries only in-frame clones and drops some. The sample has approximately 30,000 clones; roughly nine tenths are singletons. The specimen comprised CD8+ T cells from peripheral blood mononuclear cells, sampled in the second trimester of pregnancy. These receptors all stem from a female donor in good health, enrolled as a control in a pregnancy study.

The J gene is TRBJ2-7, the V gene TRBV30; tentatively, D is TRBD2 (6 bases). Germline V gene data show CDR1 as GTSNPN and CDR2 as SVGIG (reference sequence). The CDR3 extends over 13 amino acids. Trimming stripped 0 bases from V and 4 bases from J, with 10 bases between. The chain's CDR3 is CAWSVGGVYEQYF. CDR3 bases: TGTGCCTGGAGTGTAGGAGGGGTATACGAGCAGTACTTC.

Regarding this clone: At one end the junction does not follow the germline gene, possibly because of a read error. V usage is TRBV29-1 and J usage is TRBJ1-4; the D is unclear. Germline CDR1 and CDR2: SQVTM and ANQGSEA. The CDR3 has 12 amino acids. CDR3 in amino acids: CSVKDEGEKLFF. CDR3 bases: TGCAGCGTTAAAGACGAGGGCGAAAAACTGTTTTTT.

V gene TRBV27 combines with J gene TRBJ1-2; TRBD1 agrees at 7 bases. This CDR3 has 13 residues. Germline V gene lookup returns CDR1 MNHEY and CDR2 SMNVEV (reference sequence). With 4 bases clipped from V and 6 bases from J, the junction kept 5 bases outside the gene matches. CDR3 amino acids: CASSSTGTDGYTF. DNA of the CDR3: TGTGCCAGCAGTTCAACCGGGACAGATGGCTACACCTTC.

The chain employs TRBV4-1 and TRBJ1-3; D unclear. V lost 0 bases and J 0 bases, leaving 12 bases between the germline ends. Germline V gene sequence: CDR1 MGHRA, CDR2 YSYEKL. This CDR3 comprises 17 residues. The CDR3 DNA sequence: TGCGCCAGCAGCCAAGAACAGCCTCCAAGCTCTGGAAACACCATATATTTT. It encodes CASSQEQPPSSGNTIYF.

The CDR3 coding sequence is TGCAGCGCAGGGGGGGATACTAGCGGGGGTGACTACGAGCAGTACTTC. This translates into CSAGGDTSGGDYEQYF. V gene TRBV29-1 combines with J gene TRBJ2-7; 11 bases are shared with TRBD2. Germline-derived CDR1 and CDR2 are SQVTM and ANQGSEA. The CDR3 extends over 16 amino acids. Germline trimming cut 7 bases from V and 3 bases from J; bases unmatched to any gene: 14.

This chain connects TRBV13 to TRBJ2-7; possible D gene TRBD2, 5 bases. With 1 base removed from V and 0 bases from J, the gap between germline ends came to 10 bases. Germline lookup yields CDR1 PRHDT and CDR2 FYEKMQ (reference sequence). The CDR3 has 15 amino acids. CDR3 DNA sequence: TGTGCCAGCAGCTTAGCGGACTCGAGCTCCTACGAGCAGTACTTC. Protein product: CASSLADSSSYEQYF.

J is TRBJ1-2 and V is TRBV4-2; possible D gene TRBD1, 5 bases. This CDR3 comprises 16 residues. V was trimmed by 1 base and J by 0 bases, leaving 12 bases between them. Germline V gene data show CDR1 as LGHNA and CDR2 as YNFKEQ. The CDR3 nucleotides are TGTGCCAGCAGCCAAGGCGGGGCCGCTCCTAACTATGGCTACACCTTC. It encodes CASSQGGAAPNYGYTF.

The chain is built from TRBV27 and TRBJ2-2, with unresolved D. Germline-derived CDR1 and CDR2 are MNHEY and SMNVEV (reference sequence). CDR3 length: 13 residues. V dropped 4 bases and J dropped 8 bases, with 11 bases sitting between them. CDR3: CASSWIQAGELFF. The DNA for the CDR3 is TGTGCCAGCAGTTGGATCCAGGCTGGGGAGCTGTTTTTT.

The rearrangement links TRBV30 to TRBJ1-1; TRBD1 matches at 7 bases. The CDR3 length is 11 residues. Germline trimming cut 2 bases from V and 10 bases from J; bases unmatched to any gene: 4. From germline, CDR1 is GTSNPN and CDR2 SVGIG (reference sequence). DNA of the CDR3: TGTGCCTGGAGTAGGGGGCTTGGAGCTTTCTTT. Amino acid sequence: CAWSRGLGAFF. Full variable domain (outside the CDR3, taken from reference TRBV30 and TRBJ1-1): SQTIHQWPATLVQPVGSPLSLECTVEGTSNPNLYWYRQAAGRGLQLLFYSVGIGQISSEVPQNLSASRPQDRQFILSSKKLLLSDSGFYLCAWSRGLGAFFGQGTRLTVV.

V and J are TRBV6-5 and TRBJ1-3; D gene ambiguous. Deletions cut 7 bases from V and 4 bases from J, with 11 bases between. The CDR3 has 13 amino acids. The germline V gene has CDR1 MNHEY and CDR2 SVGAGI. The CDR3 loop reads CASTQTRGNTIYF. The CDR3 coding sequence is TGTGCCAGCACCCAAACGAGGGGAAACACCATATATTTT.

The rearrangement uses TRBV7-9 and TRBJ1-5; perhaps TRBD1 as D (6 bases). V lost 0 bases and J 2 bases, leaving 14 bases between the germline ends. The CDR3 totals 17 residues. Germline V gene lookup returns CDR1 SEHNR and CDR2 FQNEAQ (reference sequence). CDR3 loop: CASSLAASGARNQPQHF. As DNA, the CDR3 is TGTGCCAGCAGCTTAGCTGCATCAGGGGCTCGCAATCAGCCCCAGCATTTT.

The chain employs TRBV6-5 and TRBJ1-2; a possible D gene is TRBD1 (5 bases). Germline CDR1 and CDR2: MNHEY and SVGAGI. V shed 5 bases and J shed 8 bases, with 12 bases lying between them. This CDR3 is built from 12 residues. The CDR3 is CASSLDSWGYTF. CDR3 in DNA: TGTGCCAGCAGTCTTGACAGTTGGGGCTACACCTTC.

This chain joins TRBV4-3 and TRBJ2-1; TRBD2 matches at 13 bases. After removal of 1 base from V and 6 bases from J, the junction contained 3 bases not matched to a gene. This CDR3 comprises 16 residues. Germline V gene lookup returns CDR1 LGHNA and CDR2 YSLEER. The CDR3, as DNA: TGCGCCAGCAGCCAAGTCGGACTAGCGGGGGTCAATGAGCAGTTCTTC. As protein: CASSQVGLAGVNEQFF.

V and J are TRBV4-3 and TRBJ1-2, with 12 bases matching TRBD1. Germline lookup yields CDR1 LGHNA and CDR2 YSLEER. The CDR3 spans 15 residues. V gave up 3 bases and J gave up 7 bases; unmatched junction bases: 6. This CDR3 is CASSHGTGGAGGYTF. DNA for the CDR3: TGCGCCAGCAGCCACGGGACAGGGGGCGCGGGTGGCTACACCTTC.

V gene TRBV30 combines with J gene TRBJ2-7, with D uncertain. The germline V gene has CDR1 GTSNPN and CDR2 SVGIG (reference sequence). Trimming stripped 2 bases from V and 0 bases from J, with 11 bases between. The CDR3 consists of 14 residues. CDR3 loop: CAWSLQMPSYEQYF. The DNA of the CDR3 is TGTGCCTGGAGTCTTCAGATGCCCTCCTACGAGCAGTACTTC.

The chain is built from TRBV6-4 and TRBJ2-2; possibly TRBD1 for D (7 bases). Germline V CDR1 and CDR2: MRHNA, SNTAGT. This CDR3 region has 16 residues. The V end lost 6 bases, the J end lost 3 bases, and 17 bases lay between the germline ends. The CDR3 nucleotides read TGTGCCAGCAGCCCAACGGGGGACAGTGACACCGGGGAGCTGTTTTTT. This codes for CASSPTGDSDTGELFF.

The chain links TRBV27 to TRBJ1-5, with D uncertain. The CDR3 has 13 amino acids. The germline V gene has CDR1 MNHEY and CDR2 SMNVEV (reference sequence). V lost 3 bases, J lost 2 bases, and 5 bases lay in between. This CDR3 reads CASSLSGNQPQHF. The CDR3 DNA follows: TGTGCCAGCAGTTTGTCGGGCAATCAGCCCCAGCATTTT.

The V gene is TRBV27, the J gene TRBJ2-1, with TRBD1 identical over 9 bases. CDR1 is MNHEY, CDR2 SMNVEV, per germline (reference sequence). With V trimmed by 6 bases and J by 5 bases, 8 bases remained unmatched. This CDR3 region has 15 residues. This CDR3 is CASRLGTGFNNEQFF. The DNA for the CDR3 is TGTGCCAGCAGACTAGGGACAGGGTTTAACAATGAGCAGTTCTTC.

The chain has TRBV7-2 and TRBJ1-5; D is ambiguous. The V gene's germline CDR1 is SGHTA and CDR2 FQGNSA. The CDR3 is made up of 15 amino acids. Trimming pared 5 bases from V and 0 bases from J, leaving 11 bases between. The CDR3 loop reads CASSPNSHSNQPQHF. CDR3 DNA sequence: TGTGCCAGCAGCCCTAATTCTCATAGCAATCAGCCCCAGCATTTT.

The CDR3 spells CASSDRGISGNTIYF. In nucleotides, the CDR3 is TGTGCCAGCAGTGACCGAGGAATCTCTGGAAACACCATATATTTT. The J gene is TRBJ1-3, the V gene TRBV6-4; D not certain. Trimming cost V 2 bases and J 0 bases, with 8 bases left between them. This CDR3 is built from 15 residues. CDR1 MRHNA and CDR2 SNTAGT come from the germline V gene.

CDR3 region: CASSQGETDTQYF. DNA for the CDR3: TGTGCCAGCAGTCAGGGGGAAACAGATACGCAGTATTTT. The chain recombines TRBV6-4 with TRBJ2-3; 7 bases agree with TRBD1. Losses at the gene ends were 5 bases for V and 3 bases for J; bases not matched to a gene: 2. The germline V gene has CDR1 MRHNA and CDR2 SNTAGT. The CDR3 extends over 13 amino acids.